The T cell receptor beta chain under discussion was sequenced for a study of blood T cell repertoires in COVID-19. Study in general: COVID-19 samples, acute and convalescent, were from the United States, Italy and Spain.

Sequencing used immunoSEQ multiplex PCR; TCRdb keeps in-frame clones, though not all of them. Of about 220,000 clones in the sample, 82% were seen once. J gave up 8 bases and V 2 bases, and 8 bases lay outside the gene matches. Germline V gene data show CDR1 as KGHSH and CDR2 as LQKENI. CDR3 length: 15 amino acids. This study enrolled people aged about 18 to 100 from around 26 US geographic areas. Donors were grouped by their self-reported clinical history. The sample consisted of PBMCs or T cells enriched from blood (not recorded which). This rearrangement joins TRBV18 to TRBJ1-4, with 7 positions matching TRBD1. The sequence was obtained from an older woman who had recovered from COVID-19. CDR3 residues: CASSPTGTAVEKLFF. Here the CDR3 DNA reads TGTGCCAGCTCACCAACCGGGACAGCCGTGGAAAAACTGTTTTTT.